This TCR beta chain was profiled in a study of blood T cell repertoires in COVID-19. Study overall: Sites across the United States, Italy and Spain contributed samples from acute and convalescent COVID-19. From T cells, B-cell-depleted T cells, or PBMCs came the material, which was cDNA or gDNA.

CDR3 length equals 15 residues. V trimming: 1 base; J trimming: 4 bases; junction bases outside the gene matches: 3. Germline V gives CDR1 SGHRS, CDR2 YFSETQ. Produced via immunoSEQ multiplex PCR; TCRdb's table is partial and in-frame only. The sample includes roughly 86,000 clones, around 81% of them seen just once. The receptor was isolated from a man aged 55 to 70 with acute or convalescent COVID-19. The chain carries TRBV5-1 and TRBJ2-1, with 9 nucleotides matching TRBD1. The sequenced sample consisted of peripheral blood. CDR3 DNA sequence: TGCGCCAGCAGCTTGCTACAGGGGGCGTACAATGAGCAGTTCTTC. Encoded protein: CASSLLQGAYNEQFF.